What follows are 14 T cell receptor beta chains derived from one specimen sequenced in a study of early T cells in non-severe SARS-CoV-2 infection. TCRdb reanalysed the 5' RACE reads using MiXCR and keeps one entry per CDR3 protein. Here the sample spans tens of thousands of distinct CDR3 sequences, about 9% being singletons. This material consisted of whole blood, taken at baseline. These receptors originate from an adult who was a healthcare worker with PCR-confirmed SARS-CoV-2 infection or an uninfected control (not recorded which).

This clonotype showed up just a few times. The J gene is TRBJ2-1, the V gene TRBV2; D is unresolved. The germline V gene encodes CDR1 SNHLY and CDR2 FYNNEI. CDR3 length equals 14 residues. V was cut by 5 bases and J by 6 bases, with 14 bases left in between. The CDR3 bases are TGTGCCAGCAGTTTAGGGATCGTCGGCAATGAGCAGTTCTTC. Encoded protein: CASSLGIVGNEQFF.

In this sample, this clonotype turned up many times. The chain has TRBV7-3 and TRBJ2-5, with D perhaps matching TRBD1 or TRBD2 (5 bases each). The length of the CDR3 is 13 residues. V lost 5 bases, J lost 5 bases, and 12 bases lay in between. Germline assignment: CDR1 SGHTA and CDR2 FQGTGA. The CDR3 DNA is TGTGCCAGCAGCCCGGGGCCGGGGGAGACCCAGTACTTC. This translates into CASSPGPGETQYF. Together with reference TRBV7-3 and TRBJ2-5, the CDR3 gives the full variable domain: GAGVSQTPSNKVTEKGKYVELRCDPISGHTALYWYRQSLGQGPEFLIYFQGTGAADDSGLPNDRFFAVRPEGSVSTLKIQRTERGDSAVYLCASSPGPGETQYFGPGTRLLVL.

The chain uses TRBV19 and TRBJ2-1, with 9 bases aligning to TRBD1. Germline CDR1 reads LNHDA; CDR2 reads SQIVND (reference sequence). The CDR3 extends over 15 amino acids. V was pared by 4 bases and J by 8 bases, with 9 bases of the junction left unmatched. In DNA, the CDR3 is TGTGCCAGTAGTAGCGCGGGACAGGGAGAGGATGAGCAGTTCTTC. As protein: CASSSAGQGEDEQFF.

In this sample, this clonotype turned up a few times. The rearrangement uses TRBV20-1 and TRBJ2-7; D ambiguous. This CDR3 spans 15 amino acids. Trimming pared 6 bases from V and 3 bases from J, leaving 21 bases between. Germline V CDR1 and CDR2: DFQATT, SNEGSKA (reference sequence). The chain's CDR3 is CSAAPVGTVDYEQYF. The CDR3 region has the DNA TGCAGTGCGGCCCCGGTAGGTACCGTCGACTACGAGCAGTACTTC.

J is TRBJ2-5 and V is TRBV2; the match to TRBD2 covers 15 bases. CDR3 length: 15 amino acids. V lost 6 bases to trimming and J lost 5 bases; unmatched junction nucleotides: 4. Germline CDR1 and CDR2: SNHLY and FYNNEI. The CDR3: CASSAGLAGGETQYF. The CDR3 region has the DNA TGTGCCAGCAGCGCCGGACTAGCGGGAGGGGAGACCCAGTACTTC.

The chain employs TRBV6-6 and TRBJ2-1; D is possibly TRBD2 (5 bases). This CDR3 contains 18 residues. The germline V gene encodes CDR1 MNHNY and CDR2 SVGAGI (reference sequence). The V end lost 6 bases, the J end lost 0 bases, and 21 bases lay between the germline ends. CDR3 in DNA: TGTGCCAGCAGCCACCCTCCGGGTAGCGAAAGCTCCTACAATGAGCAGTTCTTC. This codes for CASSHPPGSESSYNEQFF.

This clonotype was recorded at least ten times. The V and J genes are TRBV24-1 and TRBJ2-1, with TRBD1 matching over 7 bases. V was pared by 5 bases and J by 6 bases, with 9 bases of the junction left unmatched. The CDR3 covers 15 residues. Germline CDR1 KGHDR, CDR2 SFDVKD. The CDR3 region is CATSAQDRVPNEQFF. The CDR3 DNA is TGTGCCACCAGTGCCCAAGACAGGGTTCCCAATGAGCAGTTCTTC.

This clonotype was detected a few times. The V call is TRBV7-8, the J call TRBJ2-5; 9 positions match TRBD1. The J segment lost 1 base and the V segment lost 5 bases, leaving 2 bases of the junction unmatched. Germline CDR1 reads SGHVS; CDR2 reads FQNEAQ. This CDR3 is 14 amino acids long. The CDR3 is CASSQTGGQETQYF. The CDR3 nucleotides read TGTGCCAGCAGCCAGACAGGGGGCCAAGAGACCCAGTACTTC.

This clonotype was picked up a small number of times. The chain combines TRBV29-1 with TRBJ2-7; no firm D call. CDR3 length: 13 amino acids. The V and J ends lost 8 bases and 2 bases respectively, with 16 bases between them. The germline CDR1 and CDR2 sequences are SQVTM and ANQGSEA. CDR3 nucleotide sequence: TGCAGCTTCGCCGGGTTAGTCCCCTACGAGCAGTACTTC. This encodes CSFAGLVPYEQYF.

The chain recombines TRBV28 with TRBJ2-1; D unresolved. This CDR3 region has 12 residues. V lost 5 bases, J lost 6 bases, and 8 bases lay in between. The germline V gene encodes CDR1 MDHEN and CDR2 SYDVKM. CDR3 region: CASSQIGNEQFF. The CDR3 DNA follows: TGTGCCAGCAGTCAGATTGGCAATGAGCAGTTCTTC. The whole variable domain, remainder taken from reference TRBV28 and TRBJ2-1, is DVKVTQSSRYLVKRTGEKVFLECVQDMDHENMFWYRQDPGLGLRLIYFSYDVKMKEKGDIPEGYSVSREKKERFSLILESASTNQTSMYLCASSQIGNEQFFGPGTRLTVL.

This clonotype has a count of ten or more. The chain employs TRBV7-6 and TRBJ2-7, with a tentative D call TRBD1 (5 bases). Germline V gene sequence: CDR1 SGHVS, CDR2 FNYEAQ. This CDR3 is 13 amino acids long. The V end was cut by 5 bases, the J end by 4 bases, with 12 bases between. CDR3 region: CASSQTDRYEQYF. The CDR3 bases are TGTGCCAGCAGCCAGACAGATAGGTACGAGCAGTACTTC.

This clonotype appeared a few times. The CDR3, as DNA: TGCAGTGCTAGCAGGACTAGTTTAGCAGATACGCAGTATTTT. This codes for CSASRTSLADTQYF. The chain joins TRBV20-1 to TRBJ2-3, with 7 nucleotides matching TRBD2. The CDR3 is 14 amino acids. In germline, CDR1 is DFQATT, CDR2 SNEGSKA (reference sequence). The junction had 7 bases not matched to a gene; V was cut back by 3 bases and J by 4 bases.

This clonotype was seen more than once but under ten times. The chain is built from TRBV6-5 and TRBJ2-2; perhaps TRBD2 as D (5 bases). Germline V gives CDR1 MNHEY, CDR2 SVGAGI. The CDR3 length is 14 residues. Trimming pared 2 bases from V and 5 bases from J, leaving 9 bases between. In DNA form, the CDR3 reads TGTGCCAGCAGTTACACCGGAGGTACCGGGGAGCTGTTTTTT. This gives the protein CASSYTGGTGELFF.

This clonotype was seen ten or more times. This rearrangement joins TRBV4-1 to TRBJ1-2, with D tentatively TRBD1 (5 bases). The germline V gene encodes CDR1 MGHRA and CDR2 YSYEKL. V shed 5 bases and J shed 8 bases, with 15 bases lying between them. The length of the CDR3 is 13 residues. CDR3 sequence reads: CASSSPGGRGYTF. Written as DNA, the CDR3 is TGCGCCAGCAGCTCCCCTGGGGGTCGGGGCTACACCTTC.